These 2 T cell receptor beta chains came from one sample sequenced in a study of shared T cell receptors in the human thymus. TCRdb's copy holds only in-frame clones and misses some; the assay was immunoSEQ multiplex PCR. The top ten clones hold about 0.013% of a sample with roughly 560,000 clones, 75% to 80% of them seen once. These same records also appear under a second study, on human thymus T cells.

Material: thymocytes. The receptors were sampled from a boy younger than two with a congenital heart defect.

This rearrangement joins TRBV14 to TRBJ2-7; possibly TRBD2 for D (5 bases). The CDR3 has 15 residues. Germline V gene sequence: CDR1 SGHDN, CDR2 FVKESK. Deletions cut 2 bases from V and 4 bases from J, with 15 bases between. CDR3 amino acids: CASSQWGETNYEQYF. As DNA, the CDR3 is TGTGCCAGCAGCCAATGGGGAGAAACCAATTACGAGCAGTACTTC.

J is TRBJ2-5 and V is TRBV19, with 9 bases fitting TRBD2. CDR1 and CDR2 (germline): LNHDA, SQIVND (reference sequence). Trimming took 3 bases from V and 4 from J; bases not matched to a gene: 6. The CDR3 runs to 15 residues. The CDR3 spells CASSILAGVGETQYF. CDR3 DNA: TGTGCCAGTAGTATTTTAGCGGGAGTTGGAGAGACCCAGTACTTC.